The 22 T cell receptor beta chains below come from one sample, sequenced in a study of OX40 agonist ivuxolimab in advanced cancers. Sequenced by immunoSEQ multiplex PCR; TCRdb stores in-frame clones only, minus some. The profile shows 70,000 or so clones, around 85% of them singletons. Material: CD4+ or CD8+ T cells sorted from blood, obtained in a trial of the OX40 agonist ivuxolimab. These receptors all come from an adult with an advanced solid tumor such as melanoma, head and neck, liver or kidney cancer.

The chain couples TRBV6-6 to TRBJ1-5; D is unresolved. Per germline, CDR1 MNHNY and CDR2 SVGAGI (reference sequence). The CDR3 runs 13 residues. V was pared by 6 bases and J by 2 bases, with 8 bases between. The CDR3 region is CASSPPGNQPQHF. CDR3 sequence (DNA): TGTGCCAGCAGCCCGCCCGGCAATCAGCCCCAGCATTTT.

The chain has TRBV4-3 and TRBJ1-6; D might be TRBD1 (5 bases). CDR3 length: 18 residues. In germline, CDR1 is LGHNA, CDR2 YSLEER. V lost 0 bases, J lost 0 bases, and 12 bases lay in between. CDR3 DNA: TGCGCCAGCAGCCAAGATACGGGGGTGGGCTCCTATAATTCACCCCTCCACTTT. This translates into CASSQDTGVGSYNSPLHF.

The rearrangement links TRBV5-4 to TRBJ2-3; 7 bases agree with TRBD2. The CDR3 loop spans 15 amino acids. The germline CDR1 and CDR2 sequences are SGHNT and YYREEE (reference sequence). V dropped 4 bases and J dropped 4; count of bases not matched to a gene: 9. CDR3 DNA sequence: TGTGCCAGCAGCCGACGGCGGGAGTCCGCAGATACGCAGTATTTT. This encodes CASSRRRESADTQYF.

The chain links TRBV5-8 to TRBJ2-6, with a weak D call TRBD1 (6 bases). CDR3 length: 15 residues. The V gene lost 4 bases and the J gene lost 2 bases, with 10 bases spanning the gap. Germline CDR1 and CDR2: SGHTS and YDEGEE. The CDR3 loop reads CASSVQGAGANVLTF. In DNA form, the CDR3 reads TGTGCCAGCAGCGTACAGGGAGCTGGGGCCAACGTCCTGACTTTC.

The J gene is TRBJ2-1, the V gene TRBV7-6, with TRBD2 matching 10 bases. Trimming took 1 base from V and 4 from J; bases not matched to a gene: 1. The germline CDR1 and CDR2 sequences are SGHVS and FNYEAQ. The CDR3 contains 15 residues. Here the CDR3 DNA reads TGTGCCAGCAGCTTAGGACTAGCGGGTTACAATGAGCAGTTCTTC. Translation: CASSLGLAGYNEQFF.

In its sample, this clone ranks as medium-sized. This chain links TRBV9 with TRBJ1-2; D is perhaps TRBD1 (5 bases). The V gene lost 3 bases and the J gene lost 4 bases, with 22 bases spanning the gap. Germline CDR1 SGDLS, CDR2 YYNGEE. The CDR3 is 17 amino acids. This CDR3 reads CASSADSRGKRAYGYTF. CDR3 nucleotide sequence: TGTGCCAGCAGCGCTGATTCCCGGGGCAAAAGGGCCTATGGCTACACCTTC. Full variable domain (remainder filled in from reference TRBV9 and TRBJ1-2): DSGVTQTPKHLITATGQRVTLRCSPRSGDLSVYWYQQSLDQGLQFLIQYYNGEERAKGNILERFSAQQFPDLHSELNLSSLELGDSALYFCASSADSRGKRAYGYTFGSGTRLTVV.

The chain employs TRBV5-8 and TRBJ2-5, with TRBD1 matching over 10 bases. Germline V lookup: CDR1 SGHTS, CDR2 YDEGEE. The CDR3 is made up of 14 amino acids. After removal of 3 bases from V and 4 bases from J, the junction contained 3 bases not matched to a gene. This chain's CDR3 is CASSWDRGSETQYF. The CDR3 bases are TGTGCCAGCAGCTGGGACAGGGGTTCAGAGACCCAGTACTTC.

This clone was detected only a few times. The chain couples TRBV2 to TRBJ1-5; 9 nucleotides line up with TRBD1. The CDR3 has 15 residues. V lost 7 bases to trimming and J lost 5 bases; unmatched junction nucleotides: 9. Germline V gene lookup returns CDR1 SNHLY and CDR2 FYNNEI. The CDR3, as DNA: TGTGCCAGCAATCCGACAGGGGGAATAGATCAGCCCCAGCATTTT. This translates into CASNPTGGIDQPQHF.

This chain links TRBV7-2 with TRBJ1-3, with D unclear. The V and J ends lost 3 bases and 0 bases respectively, with 3 bases between them. The CDR3 has 13 amino acids. CDR1 is SGHTA and CDR2 is FQGNSA in the germline V gene. This CDR3 reads CASSLYSGNTIYF. Written as DNA, the CDR3 is TGTGCCAGCAGCTTGTACTCTGGAAACACCATATATTTT.

The rearrangement uses TRBV5-4 and TRBJ2-7, with TRBD1 identical over 9 bases. V was pared by 5 bases and J by 10 bases, with 7 bases of the junction left unmatched. The CDR3 contains 12 residues. Per germline, CDR1 SGHNT and CDR2 YYREEE (reference sequence). The CDR3 loop reads CASRNDRGNQYF. The DNA for the CDR3 is TGTGCCAGCAGGAACGACAGGGGGAATCAGTACTTC.

This chain links TRBV2 with TRBJ2-7, with TRBD2 matching over 14 bases. The V gene's germline CDR1 is SNHLY and CDR2 FYNNEI. V shed 6 bases and J 4 bases; nucleotides not matched to a gene: 5. This CDR3 is 15 amino acids long. CDR3 bases: TGTGCCAGCAGGGCCGGGACTAGCGGGGGTTACGAGCAGTACTTC. It specifies CASRAGTSGGYEQYF. The whole variable domain, filled in from reference TRBV2 and TRBJ2-7, reads EPEVTQTPSHQVTQMGQEVILRCVPISNHLYFYWYRQILGQKVEFLVSFYNNEISEKSEIFDDQFSVERPDGSNFTLKIRSTKLEDSAMYFCASRAGTSGGYEQYFGPGTRLTVT.

The chain combines TRBV4-1 with TRBJ1-4, with D possibly matching TRBD1 (5 bases). Germline V gene lookup returns CDR1 MGHRA and CDR2 YSYEKL. The CDR3 sequence is 13 residues long. Trimming shortened V by 4 bases and J by 5 bases, and 8 bases separated the two germline ends. CDR3 DNA: TGCGCCAGCAGCCCGGGACGAAATGAAAAACTGTTTTTT. Amino acid sequence: CASSPGRNEKLFF.

The chain carries TRBV5-1 and TRBJ1-5; unclear D gene. Deletions cut 2 bases from V and 0 bases from J, with 12 bases between. Germline CDR1 reads SGHRS; CDR2 reads YFSETQ. The CDR3 covers 16 residues. In nucleotides, the CDR3 is TGCGCCAGCAGCTTCAATCCCGGATATAGCAATCAGCCCCAGCATTTT. Its protein is CASSFNPGYSNQPQHF.

The chain carries TRBV2 and TRBJ2-7, with 7 bases fitting TRBD1. CDR1 is SNHLY and CDR2 is FYNNEI in the germline V gene. Trimming cost V 7 bases and J 5 bases; bases outside gene matches: 11. CDR3 length: 14 amino acids. CDR3 loop: CASNSGTVVDEQYF. The CDR3 DNA is TGTGCCAGCAATTCCGGGACAGTTGTCGACGAGCAGTACTTC.

The chain combines TRBV15 with TRBJ2-3; the D is unclear. CDR3 size: 14 residues. V was shortened by 2 bases and J by 6 bases, with 12 bases between the two germline ends. The germline V gene encodes CDR1 LNHNV and CDR2 YYDKDF (reference sequence). CDR3 sequence: CATSRLNPGDTQYF. The CDR3 DNA reads as TGTGCCACCAGCAGATTAAACCCCGGGGATACGCAGTATTTT.

The chain employs TRBV30 and TRBJ2-5, with unresolved D. The end of the DNA aligns better with TRBJ2-7, so the J call may be wrong. Germline values: CDR1 GTSNPN, CDR2 SVGIG (reference sequence). CDR3 length: 14 residues. CDR3 sequence (DNA): TGTGCCTGGAGTGGGGTGACCTCGGTAGACGAGCAGTACTTC. Protein sequence: CAWSGVTSVDEQYF.

The gene calls are TRBV7-3 and TRBJ2-1; 10 nucleotides align to TRBD2. With V trimmed by 5 bases and J by 7 bases, 5 bases remained unmatched. The CDR3 sequence is 14 residues long. Per germline, CDR1 SGHTA and CDR2 FQGTGA. CDR3 nucleotide sequence: TGTGCCAGCAGCCCCCAGCGGGAGGGAAATGAGCAGTTCTTC. It codes for CASSPQREGNEQFF.

V and J are TRBV18 and TRBJ1-1; D gene uncertain. Trimming stripped 4 bases from V and 5 bases from J, with 11 bases between. The germline V gene encodes CDR1 KGHSH and CDR2 LQKENI. The CDR3 is 13 amino acids. The CDR3 nucleotides read TGTGCCAGCTCACAGCCGAGTGCGACTGAAGCTTTCTTT. Protein: CASSQPSATEAFF.

This chain uses TRBV7-2 with TRBJ2-3; D is unresolved. The CDR3 extends over 12 amino acids. Germline values: CDR1 SGHTA, CDR2 FQGNSA. The germline V and J ends were trimmed by 1 base and 4 bases, with 3 bases remaining between them. CDR3 protein: CASSLVADTQYF. The CDR3 DNA follows: TGTGCCAGCAGCTTAGTGGCAGATACGCAGTATTTT.

The chain carries TRBV7-3 and TRBJ1-1; 8 bases map to TRBD1. Per germline, CDR1 SGHTA and CDR2 FQGTGA. Germline trimming cut 4 bases from V and 3 bases from J; bases unmatched to any gene: 4. The CDR3 length is 14 residues. CDR3 sequence (DNA): TGTGCCAGCAGCTCACAGGGGGATGACACTGAAGCTTTCTTT. Residues: CASSSQGDDTEAFF.

This chain links TRBV9 with TRBJ2-3; D gene uncertain. This CDR3 comprises 16 residues. The germline V gene has CDR1 SGDLS and CDR2 YYNGEE. V lost 0 bases and J lost 5, with 16 bases in between. CDR3 nucleotides: TGTGCCAGCAGCGTAGCGGGCCAAAATGGGAAAGATACGCAGTATTTT. Translated: CASSVAGQNGKDTQYF.

V is TRBV5-6 and J is TRBJ2-1; no reliable D call. With 5 bases removed from V and 12 bases from J, the gap between germline ends came to 12 bases. Germline assignment: CDR1 SGHDT and CDR2 YYEEEE. This CDR3 region has 11 residues. As DNA, the CDR3 is TGTGCCAGCAGGCGTGCCTTAGGGCAGTTCTTC. Residues: CASRRALGQFF.